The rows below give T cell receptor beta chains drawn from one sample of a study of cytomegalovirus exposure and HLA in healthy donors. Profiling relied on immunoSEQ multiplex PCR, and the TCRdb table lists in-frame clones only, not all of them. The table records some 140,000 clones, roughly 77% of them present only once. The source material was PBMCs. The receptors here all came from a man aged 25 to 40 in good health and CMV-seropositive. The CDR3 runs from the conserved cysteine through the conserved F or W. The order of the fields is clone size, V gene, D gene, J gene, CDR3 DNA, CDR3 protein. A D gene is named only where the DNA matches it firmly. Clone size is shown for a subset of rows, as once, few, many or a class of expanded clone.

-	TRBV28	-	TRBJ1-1	TGTGCCAGCAGTTCGACAGTTTCTGAAGCTTTCTTT	CASSSTVSEAFF
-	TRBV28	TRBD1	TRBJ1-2	TGTGCCAGCAGTTTCCGGACAGGGCACCCTTCTAACTATGGCTACACCTTC	CASSFRTGHPSNYGYTF
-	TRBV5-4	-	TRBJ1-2	TGTGCCAGCAGCTTGGACAGGGCATATGGCTACACCTTC	CASSLDRAYGYTF
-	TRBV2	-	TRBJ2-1	TGTGCCAGCAGTGATGGGCTAGCTGGGGAGCAGTTCTTC	CASSDGLAGEQFF
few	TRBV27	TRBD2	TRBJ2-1	TGTGCCAGCAGGGTAGCGGGGGGAGGGGACAATGAGCAGTTCTTC	CASRVAGGGDNEQFF
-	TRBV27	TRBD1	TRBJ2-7	TGTGCCAGCAGTTTATCGATTGGGGACAGCTACGAGCAGTACTTC	CASSLSIGDSYEQYF
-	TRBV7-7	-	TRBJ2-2	TGTGCTAGCAGCCAAGGAGGGAACACCGGGGAGCTGTTTTTT	CASSQGGNTGELFF
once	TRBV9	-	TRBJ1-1	TGTGCCAGCAGGGGGACTAACACTGAAGCTTTCTTT	CASRGTNTEAFF
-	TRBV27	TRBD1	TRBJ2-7	TGTGCCAGCAGTTTATCGGGACAGGGCGCCTACGAGCAGTACTTC	CASSLSGQGAYEQYF
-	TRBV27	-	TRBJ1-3	TGTGCCAGCAGTTTATCGAGAGGAAACACCATATATTTT	CASSLSRGNTIYF